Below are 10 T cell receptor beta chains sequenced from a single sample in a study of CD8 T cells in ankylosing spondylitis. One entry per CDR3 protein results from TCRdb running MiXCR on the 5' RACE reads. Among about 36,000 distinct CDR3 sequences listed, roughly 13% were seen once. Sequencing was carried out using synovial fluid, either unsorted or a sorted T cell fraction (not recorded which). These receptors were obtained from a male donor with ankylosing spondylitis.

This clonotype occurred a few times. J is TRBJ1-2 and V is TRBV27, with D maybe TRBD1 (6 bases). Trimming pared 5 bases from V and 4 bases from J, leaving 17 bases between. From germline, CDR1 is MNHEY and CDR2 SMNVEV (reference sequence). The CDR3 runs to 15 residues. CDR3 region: CASSINRDTAYGYTF. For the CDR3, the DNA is TGTGCCAGCAGTATAAACCGGGACACCGCCTATGGCTACACCTTC.

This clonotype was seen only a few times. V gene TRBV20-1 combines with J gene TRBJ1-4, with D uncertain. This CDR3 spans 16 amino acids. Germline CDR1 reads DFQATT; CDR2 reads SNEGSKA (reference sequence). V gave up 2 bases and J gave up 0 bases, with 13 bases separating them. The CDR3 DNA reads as TGCAGTGCTAGACAGCTGGGCGGATCAACTAATGAAAAACTGTTTTTT. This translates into CSARQLGGSTNEKLFF.

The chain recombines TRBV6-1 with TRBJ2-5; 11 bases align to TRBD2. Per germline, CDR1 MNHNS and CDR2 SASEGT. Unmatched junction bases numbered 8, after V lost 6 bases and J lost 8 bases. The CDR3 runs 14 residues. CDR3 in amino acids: CASRPPSGGPTQYF. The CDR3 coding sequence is TGTGCCAGCAGACCTCCTAGCGGGGGGCCAACCCAGTACTTC.

CDR3 nucleotides: TGTGCCAGCAGTCCAGTGGACAGGGGATACTTCTATGGCTACACCTTC. Its translation: CASSPVDRGYFYGYTF. The chain combines TRBV12-3 or TRBV12-4 with TRBJ1-2; 9 bases line up with TRBD1. The CDR3 totals 16 residues. The V gene end was trimmed by 5 bases and the J gene end by 4 bases; junction bases not matched to a gene: 11.

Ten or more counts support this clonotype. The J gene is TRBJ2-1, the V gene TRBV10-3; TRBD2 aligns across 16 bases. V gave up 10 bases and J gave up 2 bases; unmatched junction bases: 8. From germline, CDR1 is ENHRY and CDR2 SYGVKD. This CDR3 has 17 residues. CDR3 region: CATGTSGGAQAYNEQFF. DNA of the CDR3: TGTGCCACTGGGACTAGCGGGGGGGCCCAGGCCTACAATGAGCAGTTCTTC.

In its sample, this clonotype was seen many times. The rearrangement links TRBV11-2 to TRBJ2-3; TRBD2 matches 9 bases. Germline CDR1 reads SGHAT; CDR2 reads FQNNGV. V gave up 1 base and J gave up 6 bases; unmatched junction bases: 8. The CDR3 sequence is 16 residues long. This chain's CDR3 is CASSLGGGGARDTQYF. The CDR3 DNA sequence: TGTGCCAGCAGCTTAGGTGGCGGGGGGGCCAGGGATACGCAGTATTTT.

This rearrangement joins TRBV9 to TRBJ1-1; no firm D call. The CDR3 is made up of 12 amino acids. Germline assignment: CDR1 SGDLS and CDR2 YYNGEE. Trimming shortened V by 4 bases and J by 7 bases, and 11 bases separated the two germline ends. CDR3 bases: TGTGCCAGCAGCCCACATGAAGTTGAAGCTTTCTTT. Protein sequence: CASSPHEVEAFF.

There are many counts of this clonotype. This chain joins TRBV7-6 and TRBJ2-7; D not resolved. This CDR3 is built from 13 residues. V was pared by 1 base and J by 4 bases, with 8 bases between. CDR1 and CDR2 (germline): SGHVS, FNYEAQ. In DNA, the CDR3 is TGTGCCAGCAGCTTAGAGGGCATTTACGAGCAGTACTTC. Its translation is CASSLEGIYEQYF.

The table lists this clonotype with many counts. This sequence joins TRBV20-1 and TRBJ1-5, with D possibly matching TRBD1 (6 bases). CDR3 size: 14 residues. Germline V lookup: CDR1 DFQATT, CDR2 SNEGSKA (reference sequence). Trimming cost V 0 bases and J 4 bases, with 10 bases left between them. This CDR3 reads CSARDLTGNQPQHF. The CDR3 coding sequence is TGCAGTGCTAGAGATCTGACAGGTAATCAGCCCCAGCATTTT.

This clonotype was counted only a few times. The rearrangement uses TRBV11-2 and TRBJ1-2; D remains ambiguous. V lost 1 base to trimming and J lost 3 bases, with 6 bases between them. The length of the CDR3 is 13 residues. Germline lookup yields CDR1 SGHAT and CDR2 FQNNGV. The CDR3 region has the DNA TGTGCCAGCAGCTTAGGTTGGGACTATGGCTACACCTTC. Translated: CASSLGWDYGYTF.